This paragraph covers one TCR beta chain sequence. The data were taken from a study of blood T cell repertoires in COVID-19. Study in general: COVID-19 samples collected from the United States, Italy and Spain covered acute and convalescent phases. T cells, B-cell-depleted T cells, or PBMCs provided the cDNA or gDNA that served as material.

The CDR3 is 16 amino acids. V lost 6 bases, J lost 6 bases, and 15 bases stayed unmatched. Per germline, CDR1 SGHTA and CDR2 FQGNSA. Original methodology: Reference gene primer amplification gave estimated nucleated cell counts. Using immunoSEQ multiplex PCR, the repertoire was profiled, and TCRdb retains in-frame clones only, with some absent. The DNA gave D and trimming, while V, J and clone size come from that table. The sample lists roughly 70,000 clones; over 75% were seen once. The TCR originated in a human donor in a cohort sampled during active COVID-19. The sequencing sample was made of peripheral blood. J is TRBJ2-5 and V is TRBV7-2; 8 nucleotides line up with TRBD2. The CDR3 sequence is CASRPSGGVGAKTQYF. The CDR3 DNA follows: TGTGCCAGCAGGCCAAGCGGGGGCGTAGGGGCTAAGACCCAGTACTTC.